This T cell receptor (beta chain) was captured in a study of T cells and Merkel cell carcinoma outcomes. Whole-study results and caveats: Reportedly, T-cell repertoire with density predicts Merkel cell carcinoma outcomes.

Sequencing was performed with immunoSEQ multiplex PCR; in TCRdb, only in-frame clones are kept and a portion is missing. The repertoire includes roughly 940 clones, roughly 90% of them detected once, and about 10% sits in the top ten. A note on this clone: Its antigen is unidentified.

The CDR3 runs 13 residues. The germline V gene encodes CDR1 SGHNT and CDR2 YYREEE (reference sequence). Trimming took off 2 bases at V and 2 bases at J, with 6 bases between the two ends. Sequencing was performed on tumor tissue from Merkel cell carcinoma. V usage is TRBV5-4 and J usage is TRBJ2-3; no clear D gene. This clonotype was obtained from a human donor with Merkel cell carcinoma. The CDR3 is CASSFGLTDTQYF. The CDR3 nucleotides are TGTGCCAGCAGCTTCGGCCTCACAGATACGCAGTATTTT.